This TCR beta chain is from a study of shared clonotypes between healthy human individuals. This clone turned up a few times. The data were produced by immunoSEQ multiplex PCR, yet TCRdb's version contains in-frame clones alone and is incomplete. The sample holds around 510,000 clones, approximately 95% seen once. Trimming stripped 0 bases from V and 4 bases from J, with 1 base between. The germline CDR1 and CDR2 sequences are SNHLY and FYNNEI. The CDR3 extends over 11 amino acids. V and J are TRBV2 and TRBJ2-7; no clear D gene. The source of this sequence is a woman aged 30 to 39 in good health. The sample was naive CD4+ T cells sorted from blood. Noted subset: CD45RA+ positively selected. The CDR3 loop is CASSEAYEQYF. CDR3 DNA: TGTGCCAGCAGTGAAGCTTACGAGCAGTACTTC.